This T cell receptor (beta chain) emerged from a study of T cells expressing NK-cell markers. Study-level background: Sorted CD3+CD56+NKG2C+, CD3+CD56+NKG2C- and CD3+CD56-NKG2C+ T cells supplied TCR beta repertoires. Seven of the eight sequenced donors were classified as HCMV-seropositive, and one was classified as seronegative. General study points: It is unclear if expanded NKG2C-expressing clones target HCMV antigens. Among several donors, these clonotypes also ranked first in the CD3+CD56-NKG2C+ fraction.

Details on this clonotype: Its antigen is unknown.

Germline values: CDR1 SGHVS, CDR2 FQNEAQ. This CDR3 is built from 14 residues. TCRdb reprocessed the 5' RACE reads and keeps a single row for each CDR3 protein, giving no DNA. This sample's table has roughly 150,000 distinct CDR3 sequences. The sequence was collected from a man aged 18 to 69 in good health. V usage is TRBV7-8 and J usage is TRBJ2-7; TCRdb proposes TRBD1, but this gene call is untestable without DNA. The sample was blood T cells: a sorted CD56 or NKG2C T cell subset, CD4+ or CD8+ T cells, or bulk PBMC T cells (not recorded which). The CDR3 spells CASSLLSNRNEQYF.